This T cell receptor beta chain was captured in a study of technical replicates of blood from a handful of donors. Assay used: immunoSEQ multiplex PCR; TCRdb lists only in-frame clones, some missing. In the table there are approximately 51,000 clones, roughly 95% of which are singletons. CDR1 is LGHNA and CDR2 is YSLEER in the germline V gene. The CDR3 extends over 16 amino acids. The V gene lost 4 bases and the J gene lost 0 bases, with 15 bases spanning the gap. This receptor was taken from a human donor in good health. Some clones in this sample may be carry-over from other donors' samples. The chain is built from TRBV4-3 and TRBJ2-5; the D gene is possibly TRBD1 (5 bases). The sequencing input was PBMCs. For the CDR3, the DNA is TGCGCCAGCAGCCGCCAAGCAGACAGCTACCAAGAGACCCAGTACTTC. Amino acid sequence: CASSRQADSYQETQYF.